The 25 T cell receptor beta chains in this list originate from one sample, sequenced in a study of vaccination effects on CD4 cells after COVID-19. Their specific antigens are unknown. The authors isolated CD4+ T cells after about 10 days of culture. Profiled with immunoSEQ multiplex PCR; TCRdb holds only in-frame clones, not every one. The repertoire consists of roughly 31,000 clones, with less than 85% occurring once and the leading ten covering roughly 3.8%. This specimen was CD4+ T cells from PBMCs cultured without peptide, taken before COVID-19 vaccination. These receptors were taken from a human donor who received a COVID-19 vaccine.

The chain employs TRBV6-5 and TRBJ2-2; weak D call: TRBD2 (5 bases). The germline V and J ends were trimmed by 6 bases and 3 bases, with 14 bases remaining between them. The CDR3 is made up of 15 amino acids. Germline V gene data show CDR1 as MNHEY and CDR2 as SVGAGI. DNA of the CDR3: TGTGCCAGCAGCCGGTCCGGGGTCGACACCGGGGAGCTGTTTTTT. It encodes CASSRSGVDTGELFF.

In its sample, this clone was seen a few times. The chain recombines TRBV6-1 with TRBJ1-1; D unclear. CDR3 length: 13 amino acids. Between the trimmed V and J ends, which lost 2 bases and 2 bases, there was a span of 6 bases. Per the germline V gene, CDR1 is MNHNS and CDR2 is SASEGT. Here the CDR3 reads CASSETTNTEAFF. CDR3 DNA sequence: TGTGCCAGCAGTGAAACCACTAACACTGAAGCTTTCTTT.

This chain joins TRBV4-1 and TRBJ2-7; 9 bases are shared with TRBD2. CDR1 is MGHRA, CDR2 YSYEKL, per germline. The J segment lost 0 bases and the V segment lost 3 bases, leaving 6 bases of the junction unmatched. There are 16 residues in the CDR3. CDR3 in DNA: TGCGCCAGCAGCCAGGCCGGACTAGCGAGCTCCTACGAGCAGTACTTC. It translates to CASSQAGLASSYEQYF.

This chain joins TRBV7-8 and TRBJ1-5; D unresolved. The V gene's germline CDR1 is SGHVS and CDR2 FQNEAQ. V lost 6 bases and J lost 2, with 11 bases in between. There are 14 residues in the CDR3. As DNA, the CDR3 is TGTGCCAGCAGTCACCGGGAGGGCAATCAGCCCCAGCATTTT. It translates to CASSHREGNQPQHF.

The V gene is TRBV29-1, the J gene TRBJ2-4; TRBD2 might be the D (6 bases). The V gene lost 0 bases and the J gene lost 2 bases, with 8 bases spanning the gap. The CDR3 loop spans 14 amino acids. The germline CDR1 and CDR2 sequences are SQVTM and ANQGSEA. The CDR3 DNA sequence: TGCAGCGTTGAAGAGGCGGGAACCAAAAACATTCAGTACTTC. As protein: CSVEEAGTKNIQYF.

The genes are TRBV7-8 and TRBJ2-5, with TRBD2 matching over 10 bases. This CDR3 has 16 residues. Trimming cost V 2 bases and J 1 base; bases outside gene matches: 4. The germline gives CDR1 SGHVS, CDR2 FQNEAQ. The CDR3 reads CASSLRSSGGQETQYF. In DNA, the CDR3 is TGTGCCAGCAGCTTAAGGTCTAGCGGGGGCCAAGAGACCCAGTACTTC.

The V call is TRBV5-1, the J call TRBJ2-2, with D tentatively TRBD1 (6 bases). The CDR3 runs 14 residues. Germline V lookup: CDR1 SGHRS, CDR2 YFSETQ. Trimming cost V 4 bases and J 5 bases, with 12 bases left between them. For the CDR3, the DNA is TGCGCCAGCAGCCCGGGACAAAGGACCGGGGAGCTGTTTTTT. Translating gives CASSPGQRTGELFF.

The chain couples TRBV6-5 to TRBJ1-5, with 7 positions matching TRBD1. Germline V gene lookup returns CDR1 MNHEY and CDR2 SVGAGI. The CDR3 length is 15 residues. Trimming at V came to 6 bases and at J to 5 bases, leaving 10 bases not matched to a gene. Here the CDR3 reads CASSPGTVAYQPQHF. The CDR3 DNA is TGTGCCAGCAGCCCCGGGACAGTGGCATATCAGCCCCAGCATTTT.

The chain recombines TRBV3-1 (or the pseudogene TRBV3-2) with TRBJ1-6; D call uncertain. V dropped 6 bases and J dropped 7 bases, with 13 bases sitting between them. Per the germline V gene, CDR1 is LGHDT and CDR2 is YNNKEL (reference sequence). The CDR3 is 14 amino acids. CDR3 DNA: TGTGCCAGCAGTCCTGACGCCAAGAATTCACCCCTCCACTTT. It is translated as CASSPDAKNSPLHF.

The chain couples TRBV18 to TRBJ1-1; 11 bases match TRBD1. CDR3 length: 15 amino acids. Per the germline V gene, CDR1 is KGHSH and CDR2 is LQKENI. V lost 5 bases to trimming and J lost 5 bases; unmatched junction nucleotides: 7. The CDR3 coding sequence is TGTGCCAGCTCAACAGGACAGGGGGCAGGGACTGAAGCTTTCTTT. Its protein is CASSTGQGAGTEAFF.

The sample holds a few counts of this clone. The chain links TRBV5-1 to TRBJ2-2; 14 bases map to TRBD2. CDR1 is SGHRS and CDR2 is YFSETQ in the germline V gene. The V gene end was trimmed by 4 bases and the J gene end by 0 bases; junction bases not matched to a gene: 8. CDR3 length equals 19 residues. Here the CDR3 DNA reads TGCGCCAGCAGCCTACAGGGACTAGCGGGAGTTTCGAACACCGGGGAGCTGTTTTTT. This sequence encodes CASSLQGLAGVSNTGELFF.

This chain connects TRBV19 to TRBJ1-1, with D tentatively TRBD1 (5 bases). Germline values: CDR1 LNHDA, CDR2 SQIVND (reference sequence). V was pared by 7 bases and J by 1 base, with 13 bases between. The CDR3 extends over 14 amino acids. The DNA of the CDR3 is TGTGCCAGTATGGGGGAGGGACCGAACACTGAAGCTTTCTTT. Its protein is CASMGEGPNTEAFF.

V is TRBV2 and J is TRBJ2-5, with D perhaps TRBD1 (5 bases). This CDR3 comprises 15 residues. The germline V gene encodes CDR1 SNHLY and CDR2 FYNNEI. The V end was cut by 9 bases, the J end by 4 bases, with 21 bases between. The CDR3 sequence: CASKLQTTGRETQYF. The CDR3, as DNA: TGTGCCAGTAAACTCCAAACAACAGGTCGAGAGACCCAGTACTTC.

The chain links TRBV28 to TRBJ1-5; no firm D call. V lost 4 bases and J 8 bases, leaving 6 bases between the germline ends. The CDR3 contains 11 residues. The germline gives CDR1 MDHEN, CDR2 SYDVKM. CDR3 nucleotides: TGTGCCAGCAGTTCGGGGAAGCCCCAGCATTTT. Its translation: CASSSGKPQHF.

This chain links TRBV5-1 with TRBJ2-5; D perhaps matches TRBD1 (6 bases). Germline V gene sequence: CDR1 SGHRS, CDR2 YFSETQ. V dropped 0 bases and J dropped 4 bases, with 16 bases sitting between them. This CDR3 region has 16 residues. CDR3 protein: CASSLDPGEAGETQYF. CDR3 coding DNA: TGCGCCAGCAGCTTGGACCCAGGGGAAGCAGGAGAGACCCAGTACTTC.

V gene TRBV7-2 combines with J gene TRBJ2-3, with D perhaps TRBD2 (6 bases). With 1 base removed from V and 2 bases from J, the gap between germline ends came to 13 bases. The length of the CDR3 is 16 residues. Germline-derived CDR1 and CDR2 are SGHTA and FQGNSA. The CDR3 DNA follows: TGTGCCAGCAGCTTAGTCGGGGCGGGGTTCACAGATACGCAGTATTTT. This codes for CASSLVGAGFTDTQYF.

The DNA for the CDR3 is TGTGCCAGCAGCCCCACGGAGGGAATTATTGAAGGCTACACCTTC. Translated: CASSPTEGIIEGYTF. The rearrangement links TRBV7-9 to TRBJ1-2; no reliable D call. V was clipped by 5 bases and J by 8 bases, with 21 bases between them. The germline V gene has CDR1 SEHNR and CDR2 FQNEAQ (reference sequence). The CDR3 extends over 15 amino acids.

The genes are TRBV5-6 and TRBJ1-6; perhaps TRBD1 as D (5 bases). The CDR3 contains 16 residues. CDR1 and CDR2 (germline): SGHDT, YYEEEE. V was cut by 1 base and J by 0 bases, with 8 bases left in between. In DNA form, the CDR3 reads TGTGCCAGCAGCTTGTGGGGGAGCTCCTATAATTCACCCCTCCACTTT. Residues: CASSLWGSSYNSPLHF.

In its sample, this clone was seen a few times. The chain joins TRBV2 to TRBJ2-7, with 11 bases identical to TRBD1. The trim removed 4 bases at V and 3 bases at J, leaving 8 bases unmatched. CDR3 length: 16 residues. From germline, CDR1 is SNHLY and CDR2 FYNNEI. The CDR3 is CASSGGSGTGGYEQYF. In DNA, the CDR3 is TGTGCCAGCAGTGGGGGGTCCGGGACAGGGGGCTACGAGCAGTACTTC.

This chain uses TRBV30 with TRBJ1-3; D is perhaps TRBD1 (5 bases). The CDR3 is made up of 17 amino acids. Trimming cost V 3 bases and J 0 bases, with 18 bases left between them. Germline V gives CDR1 GTSNPN, CDR2 SVGIG (reference sequence). The CDR3, as DNA: TGTGCCTGGAGCCCTTGGGGCAGGGTTCTCTCTGGAAACACCATATATTTT. Protein: CAWSPWGRVLSGNTIYF.

This clone showed up just a few times. The rearrangement links TRBV20-1 to TRBJ1-5, with D perhaps TRBD1 (6 bases). V gave up 3 bases and J gave up 7 bases, with 22 bases separating them. Per the germline V gene, CDR1 is DFQATT and CDR2 is SNEGSKA (reference sequence). CDR3 length: 16 amino acids. CDR3 sequence reads: CSASPYTGQMKQPQHF. For the CDR3, the DNA is TGCAGTGCTAGTCCCTATACAGGGCAGATGAAACAGCCCCAGCATTTT.

The chain joins TRBV6-5 to TRBJ2-3; 7 bases line up with TRBD2. The CDR3 has 16 amino acids. Trimming cost V 0 bases and J 5 bases; bases outside gene matches: 8. The germline CDR1 and CDR2 sequences are MNHEY and SVGAGI. The CDR3 bases are TGTGCCAGCAGTTACTCGATTTCGGGGGAGGGAGATACGCAGTATTTT. Its translation: CASSYSISGEGDTQYF.

This sequence joins TRBV10-1 and TRBJ1-1, with D unclear. The CDR3 runs to 11 residues. The V gene lost 8 bases and the J gene lost 1 base, with 5 bases spanning the gap. The germline CDR1 and CDR2 sequences are WNHNN and SYGVQD (reference sequence). DNA of the CDR3: TGCGCCAGCCGTGGGAACACTGAAGCTTTCTTT. It codes for CASRGNTEAFF.

By proportion, this clone is medium-sized. V is TRBV2 and J is TRBJ1-5; perhaps TRBD1 as D (5 bases). The CDR3 sequence is 14 residues long. Germline assignment: CDR1 SNHLY and CDR2 FYNNEI. V was clipped by 4 bases and J by 9 bases, with 16 bases between them. CDR3 loop: CASSAMGGTRPQHF. DNA of the CDR3: TGTGCCAGCAGTGCAATGGGGGGAACGAGGCCCCAGCATTTT.

The rearrangement joins TRBV7-9 to TRBJ1-2; D is perhaps TRBD1 (6 bases). The CDR3 consists of 15 residues. The V gene's germline CDR1 is SEHNR and CDR2 FQNEAQ (reference sequence). Trimming stripped 2 bases from V and 4 bases from J, with 14 bases between. CDR3 nucleotides: TGTGCCAGCAGCTTATCGAGGACAGAGCTCTATGGCTACACCTTC. It encodes CASSLSRTELYGYTF. Based on the CDR3 plus reference TRBV7-9 and TRBJ1-2, the full variable domain is DTGVSQNPRHKITKRGQNVTFRCDPISEHNRLYWYRQTLGQGPEFLTYFQNEAQLEKSRLLSDRFSAERPKGSFSTLEIQRTEQGDSAMYLCASSLSRTELYGYTFGSGTRLTVV.